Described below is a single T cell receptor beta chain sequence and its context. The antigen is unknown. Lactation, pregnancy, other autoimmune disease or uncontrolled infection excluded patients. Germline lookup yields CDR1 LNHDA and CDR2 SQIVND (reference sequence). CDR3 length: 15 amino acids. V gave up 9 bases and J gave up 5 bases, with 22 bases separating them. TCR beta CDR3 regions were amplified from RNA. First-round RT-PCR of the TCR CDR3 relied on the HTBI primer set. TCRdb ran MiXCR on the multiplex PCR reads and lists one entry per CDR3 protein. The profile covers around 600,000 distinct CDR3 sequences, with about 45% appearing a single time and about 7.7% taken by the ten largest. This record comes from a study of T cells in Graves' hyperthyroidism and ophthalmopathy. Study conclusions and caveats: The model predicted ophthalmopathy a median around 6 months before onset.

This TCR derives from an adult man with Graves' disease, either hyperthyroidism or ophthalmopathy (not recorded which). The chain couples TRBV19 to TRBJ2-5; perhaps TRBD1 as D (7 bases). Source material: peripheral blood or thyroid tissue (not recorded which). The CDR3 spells CASSLAGQHAETQYF. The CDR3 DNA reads TGTGCCAGCAGTTTGGCGGGACAGCACGCGGAGACCCAGTACTTC.